This TCR beta chain was identified during a study of blood T cell repertoires in COVID-19. About the research overall: Material from acute and convalescent COVID-19 was sourced from the United States, Italy and Spain.

Profiling relied on immunoSEQ multiplex PCR, and the TCRdb table lists in-frame clones only, not all of them. The sample has about 260,000 clones; roughly 79% are singletons. V was clipped by 0 bases and J by 7 bases, with 16 bases between them. The CDR3 is 15 residues long. The V gene's germline CDR1 is MNHEY and CDR2 SVGAGI. Material for sequencing was peripheral blood. This chain links TRBV6-5 with TRBJ2-7; D might be TRBD2 (5 bases). This receptor was taken from an elderly woman with acute or convalescent COVID-19. The CDR3 DNA reads as TGTGCCAGCAGTTACTCGAGGACTCCCCCGGGGGAGCAGTACTTC. Translating gives CASSYSRTPPGEQYF.